This T cell receptor (beta chain) was retrieved from a study of T cell changes during pregnancy in multiple sclerosis. Assay: immunoSEQ multiplex PCR; the TCRdb copy retains only in-frame clones and omits some. This sample has approximately 32,000 clones, with roughly 87% found just once. The CDR3 has 16 amino acids. Germline V gives CDR1 SGHVS, CDR2 FQNEAQ. V lost 4 bases, J lost 2 bases, and 17 bases lay in between. The source was CD8+ T cells from peripheral blood mononuclear cells, collected in the second trimester of pregnancy. The chain links TRBV7-8 to TRBJ2-5, with a weak D call TRBD2 (5 bases). The receptor's source is a female donor with multiple sclerosis, enrolled in a pregnancy study. CDR3 loop: CASSSHRRSGQETQYF. The CDR3 nucleotides read TGTGCCAGCAGCTCCCACCGGCGGAGCGGACAAGAGACCCAGTACTTC.